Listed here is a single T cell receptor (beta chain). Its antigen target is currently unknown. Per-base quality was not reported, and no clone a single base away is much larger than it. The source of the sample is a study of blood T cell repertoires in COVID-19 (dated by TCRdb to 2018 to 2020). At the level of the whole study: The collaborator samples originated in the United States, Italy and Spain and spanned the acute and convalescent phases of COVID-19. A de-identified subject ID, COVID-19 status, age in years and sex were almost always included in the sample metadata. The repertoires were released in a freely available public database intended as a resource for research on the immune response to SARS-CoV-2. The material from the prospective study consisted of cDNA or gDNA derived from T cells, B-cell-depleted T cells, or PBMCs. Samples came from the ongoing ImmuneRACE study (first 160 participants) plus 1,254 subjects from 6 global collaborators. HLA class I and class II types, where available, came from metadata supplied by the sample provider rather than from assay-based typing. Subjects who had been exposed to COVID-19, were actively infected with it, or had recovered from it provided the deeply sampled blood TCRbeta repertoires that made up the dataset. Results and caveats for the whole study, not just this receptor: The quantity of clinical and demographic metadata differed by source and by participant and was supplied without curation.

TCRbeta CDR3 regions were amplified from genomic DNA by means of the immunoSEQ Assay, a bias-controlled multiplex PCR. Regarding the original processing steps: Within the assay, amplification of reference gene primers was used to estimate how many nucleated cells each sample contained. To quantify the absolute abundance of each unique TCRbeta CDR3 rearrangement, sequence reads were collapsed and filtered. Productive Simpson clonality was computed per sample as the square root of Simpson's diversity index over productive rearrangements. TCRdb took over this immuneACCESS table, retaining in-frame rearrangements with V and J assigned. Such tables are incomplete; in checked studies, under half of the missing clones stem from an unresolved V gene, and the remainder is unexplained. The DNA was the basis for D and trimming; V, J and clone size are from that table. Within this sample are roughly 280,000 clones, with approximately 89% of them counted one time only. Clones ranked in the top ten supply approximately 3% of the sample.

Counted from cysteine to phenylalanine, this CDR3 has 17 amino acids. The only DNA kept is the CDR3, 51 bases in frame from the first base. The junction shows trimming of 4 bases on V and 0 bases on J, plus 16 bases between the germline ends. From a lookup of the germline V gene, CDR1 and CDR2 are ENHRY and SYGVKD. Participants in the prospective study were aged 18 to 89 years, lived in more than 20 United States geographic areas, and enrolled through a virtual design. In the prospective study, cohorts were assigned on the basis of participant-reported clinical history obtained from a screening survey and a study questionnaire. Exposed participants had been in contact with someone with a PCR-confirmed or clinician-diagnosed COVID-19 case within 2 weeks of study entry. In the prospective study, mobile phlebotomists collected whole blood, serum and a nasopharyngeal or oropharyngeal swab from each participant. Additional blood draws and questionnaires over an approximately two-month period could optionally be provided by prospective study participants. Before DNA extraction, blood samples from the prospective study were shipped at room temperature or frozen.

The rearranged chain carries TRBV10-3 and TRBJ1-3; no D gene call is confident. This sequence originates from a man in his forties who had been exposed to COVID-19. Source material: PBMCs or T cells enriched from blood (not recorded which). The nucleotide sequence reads TGTGCCATCAGTGGAGCGATAGGTCGCTCCTCTGGAAACACCATATATTTT. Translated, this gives CAISGAIGRSSGNTIYF.